These T cell receptor beta chains were read from a single sample in a study of technical replicates of blood from a few donors. Profiled with immunoSEQ multiplex PCR; TCRdb holds only in-frame clones, not every one. The sample includes over 65,000 clones, around 97% seen only once; the top ten take roughly 0.19%. Specimen: T cells isolated from PBMCs. The source of these receptors is a human donor in good health. Both conserved end residues are part of each CDR3.

V: TRBV6-6; J: TRBJ2-7; CDR3: CASRLEQGSSYEQYF
V: TRBV11-3; J: TRBJ1-3; CDR3: CASSLQGNSGNTIYF
V: TRBV6-1; J: TRBJ1-2; CDR3: CASSEGGVRPYGYTF
V: TRBV2; J: TRBJ2-5; CDR3: CASSEASGQETQYF
V: TRBV7-9; J: TRBJ2-2; CDR3: CASSLTQGLGTGELFF
V: TRBV19; J: TRBJ1-1; CDR3: CASSLRTGEAFF
V: TRBV4-2; J: TRBJ2-1; CDR3: CASSHRLGNEQFF
V: TRBV29-1; J: TRBJ1-2; CDR3: CSAVQDTQGYTF
V: TRBV18; J: TRBJ1-3; CDR3: CASSPTGGNTIYF
V: TRBV25-1; J: TRBJ2-3; CDR3: CASSDGPFQYF
V: TRBV5-1; J: TRBJ2-3; CDR3: CASIPWGWGPGDTQYF
V: TRBV10-2; J: TRBJ2-7; CDR3: CASSKTGEQYF
V: TRBV7-2; J: TRBJ2-3; CDR3: CASSLGLAPYTDTQYF
V: TRBV28; J: TRBJ1-1; CDR3: CAILRGQGRGMNTEAFF
V: TRBV6-5; J: TRBJ1-2; CDR3: CASSYHGTDKNGYTF
V: TRBV29-1; J: TRBJ1-1; CDR3: CSVGVPTRMNTEAFF
V: TRBV9; J: TRBJ2-2; CDR3: CASSELAGGGTGELFF
V: TRBV15; J: TRBJ2-3; CDR3: CATSSGTESYFNTDTQYF
V: TRBV5-1; J: TRBJ1-1; CDR3: CASSWNRETEAFF
V: TRBV4-2; J: TRBJ2-7; CDR3: CASSQGQGAYEQYF
V: TRBV4-1; J: TRBJ2-7; CDR3: CASSHLADSSYEQYF
V: TRBV19; J: TRBJ2-2; CDR3: CASIRTGGSSGELFF